These T cell receptor beta chains were read from a single sample in a study of blood T cell repertoires in COVID-19. Some clones are missing from TCRdb's copy, which holds only in-frame ones; the method was immunoSEQ multiplex PCR. The data contain 300,000 to 400,000 clones, over 90% of them singletons. The sequenced sample was PBMCs or T cells enriched from blood (not recorded which). Receptor source: a woman in her twenties or thirties who had been exposed to COVID-19. CDR3s include the opening cysteine and the closing phenylalanine or tryptophan. A D gene is named only where the DNA matches it firmly. Some rows have no size entry. The others give once, few or many, or a class for an expanded clone.

J	V	size	D	DNA	CDR3
TRBJ1-2	TRBV6-5	.	.	TGTGCCAGCAGCAACAGGGTTAACTATGGCTACACCTTC	CASSNRVNYGYTF
TRBJ2-7	TRBV5-6	.	TRBD1	TGTGCCAGCAACTATGCCCGGGACAGGGGAATCGAGCAGTACTTC	CASNYARDRGIEQYF
TRBJ2-5	TRBV7-2	.	TRBD2	TGTGCCAGCAGCTCCTTAGGGGTAGCGGGACGGACCCAGTACTTC	CASSSLGVAGRTQYF
TRBJ2-4	TRBV4-3	.	.	TGCGCCAGCAGCCAAACTAGAGTCGCCAAAAACATTCAGTACTTC	CASSQTRVAKNIQYF
TRBJ2-7	TRBV18	once	.	TGTGCCAGCTCACCATGGAGGACCCCGGAGGGCTACGAGCAGTACTTC	CASSPWRTPEGYEQYF
TRBJ2-7	TRBV5-1	.	TRBD1	TGCGCCAGCAGCCCGGAGGGGGACAGGATATCCTACGAGCAGTACTTC	CASSPEGDRISYEQYF
TRBJ1-6	TRBV5-1	.	TRBD1	TGCGCCAGCAGCTTGGGACAGGGGGTTTGGTCACCCCTCCACTTT	CASSLGQGVWSPLHF
TRBJ2-7	TRBV3-1/TRBV3-2	.	.	TGTGCCAGCAGCCCCGTGGGTGAAGGGAGCTCCTACGAGCAGTACTTC	CASSPVGEGSSYEQYF
TRBJ2-1	TRBV5-1	once	TRBD2	TGCGCCAGCAGCTCATCGCAGCGGGGGCTAAATGAGCAGTTCTTC	CASSSSQRGLNEQFF
TRBJ2-7	TRBV5-1	.	.	TGCGCCAGCAGCTTGGGTACAGGGAGAGAGCAGTACTTC	CASSLGTGREQYF
TRBJ2-7	TRBV27	.	.	TGTGCCAGCAGTTTATCATTTACAGGGGGGGCCTACGAGCAGTACTTC	CASSLSFTGGAYEQYF
TRBJ2-2	TRBV15	.	TRBD1	TGTGCCACCAGGGTACAGGGGCGAACCGGGGAGCTGTTTTTT	CATRVQGRTGELFF
TRBJ2-5	TRBV5-1	.	TRBD1	TGCGCCAGCAGCCTGACAGGGGCGGAGACCCAGTACTTC	CASSLTGAETQYF
TRBJ1-1	TRBV7-9	.	TRBD1	TGTGCCAGCAGCTCTCATTCGGGACAGGTTAAAATGAACACTGAAGCTTTCTTT	CASSSHSGQVKMNTEAFF
TRBJ1-2	TRBV5-1	.	.	TGCGCCAGCAGCTTAACAGTCGGAAACTACACCTTC	CASSLTVGNYTF
TRBJ1-6	TRBV13	.	.	TGTGCCAGCAGCCCCATTAATTCACCCCTCCACTTT	CASSPINSPLHF
TRBJ1-4	TRBV7-8	.	TRBD1	TGTGCCAGCAGCCTTCGACAGGGGATGAATGAAAAACTGTTTTTT	CASSLRQGMNEKLFF
TRBJ1-4	TRBV5-1	.	.	TGCGCCAGCAGCTTGGATGCAGTCGTTGCAACTAATGAAAAACTGTTTTTT	CASSLDAVVATNEKLFF
TRBJ1-2	TRBV5-4	.	.	TGTGCCAGCAGCTTTCGGCAGGAACATCATGGCTACACCTTC	CASSFRQEHHGYTF
TRBJ1-2	TRBV28	.	TRBD1	TGTGCCAGCAGCCAGGGGGCTCGGGGTGGCTACACCTTC	CASSQGARGGYTF
TRBJ1-4	TRBV5-4	.	TRBD1	TGTGCCAGCAGCCCGGGACAGGGTCTAGAAAAACTGTTTTTT	CASSPGQGLEKLFF
TRBJ2-5	TRBV24-1	.	TRBD2	TGTGCCACCAGTGACCCCGGGAGGAGGGTGGAGACCCAGTACTTC	CATSDPGRRVETQYF
TRBJ2-2	TRBV15	.	TRBD1	TGTGCCACCAGCAGCCGGGACAGGGGTCTCGTGGGCGCCGGGGAGCTGTTTTTT	CATSSRDRGLVGAGELFF
TRBJ2-7	TRBV5-1	.	.	TGCGCCAGCAGCTTGGAAAGCACCGAGCAGTACTTC	CASSLESTEQYF
TRBJ2-2	TRBV28	.	.	TGTGCCAGCAGTTTACTGGGGGCGCCCAGGACCGGGGAGCTGTTTTTT	CASSLLGAPRTGELFF
TRBJ2-6	TRBV5-1	few	.	TGCGCCAGCAGCTTGTGGACAGAAAGCTCTGGGGCCAACGTCCTGACTTTC	CASSLWTESSGANVLTF
TRBJ2-3	TRBV5-1	.	.	TGCGCCAGCAGCTTGGTAGCTGATACGCAGTATTTT	CASSLVADTQYF
TRBJ2-7	TRBV7-9	.	TRBD2	TGTGCCAGCAGCTTAGAACTAGCGGGTAACGAGCAGTACTTC	CASSLELAGNEQYF
TRBJ1-4	TRBV7-9	.	.	TGTGCCGGTCAAAGCCTTGCGGGGGGCGAGCCTTTGAAACTGTTTTTT	CAGQSLAGGEPLKLFF
TRBJ2-5	TRBV4-2	.	TRBD2	TGTGCCAGCAGCCGGGGGGAGCGGGGGCAAGAGACCCAGTACTTC	CASSRGERGQETQYF
TRBJ1-3	TRBV9	.	.	TGTGCCAGCAGCGTAGCAGGGGACCGCTCTGGAAACACCATATATTTT	CASSVAGDRSGNTIYF